Listed below are T cell receptor beta chains from one sample, sequenced in a study of blood T cell repertoires in COVID-19. Clones were read by immunoSEQ multiplex PCR, and TCRdb kept only the in-frame ones, dropping some. In the table there are roughly 120,000 clones, more than 75% of which are singletons. Sequencing was carried out using peripheral blood. All receptors derive from a woman aged 45 to 65 with acute or convalescent COVID-19. CDR3s include the opening cysteine and the closing phenylalanine or tryptophan. D genes are given only for firm matches. The listing skips clone size in some rows; elsewhere it reads once, few, many or a size class.

clone size	D gene	V gene	J gene	CDR3 protein	CDR3 DNA
once	TRBD1	TRBV10-2	TRBJ2-7	CASRRQGAEEQYF	TGCGCCAGCAGAAGACAGGGGGCGGAGGAGCAGTACTTC
.	.	TRBV7-2	TRBJ1-2	CASSLARGGNGYTF	TGTGCCAGCAGCTTAGCCAGGGGAGGGAATGGCTACACCTTC
.	TRBD2	TRBV19	TRBJ2-2	CASFTLNGGRGNTGELFF	TGTGCCAGCTTCACTTTAAATGGCGGGAGGGGGAACACCGGGGAGCTGTTTTTT
.	.	TRBV27	TRBJ2-2	CASSFGVGTGELFF	TGTGCCAGCAGTTTCGGGGTCGGGACCGGGGAGCTGTTTTTT
.	.	TRBV30	TRBJ1-6	CAWSVVSNSPLHF	TGTGCCTGGAGTGTGGTTAGTAATTCACCCCTCCACTTT
.	.	TRBV30	TRBJ1-4	CAWSRTALATNEKLFF	TGTGCCTGGAGTCGGACAGCCCTTGCAACTAATGAAAAACTGTTTTTT
.	TRBD2	TRBV5-1	TRBJ2-1	CASSLSGSGRLHEQFF	TGCGCCAGCAGCTTGAGTGGTAGCGGGAGGTTGCATGAGCAGTTCTTC
.	TRBD2	TRBV5-1	TRBJ2-1	CASSLGREGQRQFF	TGCGCCAGCAGCTTGGGGCGGGAGGGTCAGAGGCAGTTCTTC
.	TRBD1	TRBV18	TRBJ2-1	CASSPSRQGNNEQFF	TGTGCCAGCTCACCAAGCAGACAGGGGAACAATGAGCAGTTCTTC
.	.	TRBV7-9	TRBJ2-2	CASSREVNTGELFF	TGTGCCAGCAGCCGAGAGGTTAACACCGGGGAGCTGTTTTTT
.	.	TRBV11-2	TRBJ2-1	CASSARQGSYNEQFF	TGTGCCAGCAGCGCCCGGCAGGGCTCCTACAATGAGCAGTTCTTC
.	.	TRBV9	TRBJ2-3	CASSALVDTQYF	TGTGCCAGCAGCGCCCTCGTAGATACGCAGTATTTT
.	.	TRBV6-5	TRBJ1-1	CASSRGHRNTEAFF	TGTGCCAGCAGTAGGGGACATCGGAACACTGAAGCTTTCTTT
.	.	TRBV11-2	TRBJ2-5	CASSLGMEGETQYF	TGTGCCAGCAGCTTAGGGATGGAGGGGGAGACCCAGTACTTC
.	.	TRBV2	TRBJ2-3	CASSPTGLDTQYF	TGTGCCAGCAGCCCCACAGGGTTAGATACGCAGTATTTT
.	TRBD1	TRBV5-1	TRBJ1-2	CASRSGTGDYGYTF	TGCGCCAGCAGATCCGGGACAGGGGACTATGGCTACACCTTC